The present T cell receptor (beta chain) was sequenced within a study of blood T cell repertoires in COVID-19. For the study at large: Acute and convalescent COVID-19 specimens originated in the United States, Italy and Spain. Nucleic acid was either cDNA or gDNA, and it came from T cells, B-cell-depleted T cells, or PBMCs.

Original analysis: Estimates of nucleated cell counts were drawn from the amplification of reference gene primers. The protocol was immunoSEQ multiplex PCR, while the TCRdb copy is restricted to in-frame clones and leaves out a portion. V, J and clone size are taken as reported in that table, and D and trimming were inferred from the DNA itself. The sample has about 170,000 clones, more than 60% seen once. This CDR3 has 17 residues. With 1 base clipped from V and 8 bases from J, the junction kept 13 bases outside the gene matches. The V gene's germline CDR1 is SGHRS and CDR2 YFSETQ. This receptor was obtained from a man aged 55 to 70 with acute or convalescent COVID-19. The V and J genes are TRBV5-1 and TRBJ1-4; 8 bases fit TRBD1. The specimen was peripheral blood. The CDR3 loop is CASSLWPGGRVEEKLFF. The CDR3 region has the DNA TGCGCCAGCAGCTTGTGGCCAGGGGGCCGGGTAGAAGAAAAACTGTTTTTT. Complete variable domain (other parts from reference TRBV5-1 and TRBJ1-4): KAGVTQTPRYLIKTRGQQVTLSCSPISGHRSVSWYQQTPGQGLQFLFEYFSETQRNKGNFPGRFSGRQFSNSRSEMNVSTLELGDSALYLCASSLWPGGRVEEKLFFGSGTQLSVL.